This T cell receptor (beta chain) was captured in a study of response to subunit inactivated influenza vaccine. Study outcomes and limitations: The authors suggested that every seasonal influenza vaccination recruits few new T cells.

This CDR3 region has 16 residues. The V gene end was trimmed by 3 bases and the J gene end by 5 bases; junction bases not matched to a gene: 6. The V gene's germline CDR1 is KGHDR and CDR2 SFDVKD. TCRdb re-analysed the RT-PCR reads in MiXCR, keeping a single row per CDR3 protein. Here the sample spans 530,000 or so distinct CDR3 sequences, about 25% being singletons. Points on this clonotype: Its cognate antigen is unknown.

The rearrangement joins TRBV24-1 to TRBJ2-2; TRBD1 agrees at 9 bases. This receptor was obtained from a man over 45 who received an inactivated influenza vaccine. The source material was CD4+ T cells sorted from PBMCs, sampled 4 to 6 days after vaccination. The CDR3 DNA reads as TGTGCCACCAGTGATCTGGGGACAGGGAGGACCGGGGAGCTGTTTTTT. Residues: CATSDLGTGRTGELFF.